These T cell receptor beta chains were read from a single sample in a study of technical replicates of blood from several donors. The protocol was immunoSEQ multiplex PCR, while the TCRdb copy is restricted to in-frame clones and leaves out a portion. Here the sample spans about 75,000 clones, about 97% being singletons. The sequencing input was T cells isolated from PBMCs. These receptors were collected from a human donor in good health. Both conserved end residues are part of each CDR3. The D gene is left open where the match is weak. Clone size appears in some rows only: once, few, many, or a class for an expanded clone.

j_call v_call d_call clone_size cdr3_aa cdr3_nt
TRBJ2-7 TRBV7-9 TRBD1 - CASSLAGTGGAEQYF TGTGCCAGCAGCTTAGCGGGGACAGGGGGGGCCGAGCAGTACTTC
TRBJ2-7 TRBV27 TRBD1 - CASTRTGRYSYEQYF TGTGCCAGCACCCGGACAGGGAGGTACAGCTACGAGCAGTACTTC
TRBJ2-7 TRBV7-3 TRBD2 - CASSPERGALYEQYF TGTGCCAGCAGCCCGGAGCGGGGGGCACTCTACGAGCAGTACTTC
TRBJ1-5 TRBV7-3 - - CASSPPGGPQHF TGTGCCAGCAGCCCTCCCGGGGGGCCCCAGCATTTT
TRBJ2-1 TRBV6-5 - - CASSYSGTYNNEQFF TGTGCCAGCAGTTACTCCGGGACTTATAACAATGAGCAGTTCTTC
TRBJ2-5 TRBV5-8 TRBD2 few CASSFGLAGGETQYF TGTGCCAGCAGCTTTGGTCTAGCGGGGGGGGAGACCCAGTACTTC
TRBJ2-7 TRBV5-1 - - CASSRDGLYEQYF TGCGCCAGCTCGCGGGACGGACTTTACGAGCAGTACTTC
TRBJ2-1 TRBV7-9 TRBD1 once CASSNPDGQGYNEQFF TGTGCCAGCAGCAACCCTGACGGACAGGGATACAATGAGCAGTTCTTC
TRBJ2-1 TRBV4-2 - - CASSQVSGADEQFF TGTGCCAGCAGCCAAGTTAGCGGTGCTGATGAGCAGTTCTTC
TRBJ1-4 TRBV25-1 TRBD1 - CASSVAGGSEKLFF TGTGCCAGCAGTGTGGCAGGGGGGAGCGAAAAACTGTTTTTT
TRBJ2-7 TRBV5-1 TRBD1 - CASSLMSGTGSYEQYF TGCGCCAGCAGCTTGATGTCCGGGACAGGGAGCTACGAGCAGTACTTC
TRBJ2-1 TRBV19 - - CATSSPPSSYNEQFF TGTGCCACCTCAAGCCCACCGAGCTCCTACAATGAGCAGTTCTTC
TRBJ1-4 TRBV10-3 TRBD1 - CAISEGTGRTNEKLFF TGTGCCATCAGTGAAGGGACAGGGCGCACTAATGAAAAACTGTTTTTT
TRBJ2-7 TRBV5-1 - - CASSLVDTLYEQYF TGCGCCAGCAGCTTGGTTGACACCCTATACGAGCAGTACTTC
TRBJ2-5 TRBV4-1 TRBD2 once CASSQILIPQRGQETQYF TGCGCCAGCAGCCAAATTTTGATCCCACAGCGGGGACAAGAGACCCAGTACTTC
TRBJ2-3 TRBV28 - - CASSLASAGTDTQYF TGTGCCAGCAGTTTGGCTAGCGCCGGCACAGATACGCAGTATTTT
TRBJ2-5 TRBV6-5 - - CASSYSGRKETQYF TGTGCCAGCAGTTACTCGGGGCGAAAAGAGACCCAGTACTTC
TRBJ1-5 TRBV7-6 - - CASSLAPGSNQPQHF TGTGCCAGCAGCTTGGCTCCAGGTAGCAATCAGCCCCAGCATTTT
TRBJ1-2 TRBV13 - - CASSSLYGYTF TGTGCCAGCAGCTCGCTATATGGCTACACCTTC
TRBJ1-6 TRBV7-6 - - CASSPGLQLPLHF TGTGCCAGCAGCCCGGGACTTCAACTACCCCTCCACTTT
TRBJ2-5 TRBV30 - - CAWTGEKETQYF TGTGCCTGGACAGGGGAGAAAGAGACCCAGTACTTC
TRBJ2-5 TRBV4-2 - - CASSDTGTPKTQYF TGTGCCAGCAGCGACACCGGGACACCCAAGACCCAGTACTTC
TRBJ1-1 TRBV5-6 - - CASSPPGANTEAFF TGTGCCAGCAGCCCGCCAGGGGCAAACACTGAAGCTTTCTTT
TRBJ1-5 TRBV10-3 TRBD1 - CAISEQGIGQPQHF TGTGCCATCAGTGAACAGGGGATCGGACAGCCCCAGCATTTT
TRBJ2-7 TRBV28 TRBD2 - CASSLGTSRLYEQYF TGTGCCAGCAGTTTAGGGACTAGCAGATTATACGAGCAGTACTTC
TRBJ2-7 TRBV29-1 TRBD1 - CSVVGTGVEGPYEQYF TGCAGCGTTGTAGGGACAGGGGTTGAGGGTCCCTACGAGCAGTACTTC
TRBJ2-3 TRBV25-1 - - CASSELLYTDTQYF TGTGCCAGCAGTGAACTCCTATACACAGATACGCAGTATTTT
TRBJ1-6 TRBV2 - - CASSLGLDSPLHF TGTGCCAGCAGCTTAGGCCTAGACTCACCCCTCCACTTT
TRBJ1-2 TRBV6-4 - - CASSDQLISGLDGYTF TGTGCCAGCAGTGACCAACTTATTTCAGGGCTGGATGGCTACACCTTC
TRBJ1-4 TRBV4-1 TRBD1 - CASSQGGQGNEKLFF TGCGCCAGCAGCCAAGGAGGACAGGGGAATGAAAAACTGTTTTTT
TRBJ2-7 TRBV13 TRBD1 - CASSLGQGTGDYEQYF TGTGCCAGCAGCTTAGGCCAAGGGACAGGGGACTACGAGCAGTACTTC
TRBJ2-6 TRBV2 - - CASRSSGANVLTF TGTGCCAGCCGCAGCTCTGGGGCCAACGTCCTGACTTTC
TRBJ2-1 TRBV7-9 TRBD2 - CASSTTTSGRAGHEQFF TGTGCCAGCAGCACAACGACTAGCGGGAGGGCCGGGCATGAGCAGTTCTTC
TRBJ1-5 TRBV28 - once CASSLSGYQPQHF TGTGCCAGCAGTTTATCAGGGTACCAGCCCCAGCATTTT
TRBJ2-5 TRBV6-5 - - CASSLIQEKPQETQYF TGTGCCAGCAGTTTGATACAGGAGAAACCCCAAGAGACCCAGTACTTC
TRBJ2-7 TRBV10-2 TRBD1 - CASSAFGQGGASYEQYF TGCGCCAGCAGTGCGTTCGGACAGGGAGGAGCGTCCTACGAGCAGTACTTC
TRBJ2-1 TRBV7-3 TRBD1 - CASSPTGVAYYNEQFF TGTGCCAGCAGCCCGACAGGGGTGGCCTACTACAATGAGCAGTTCTTC
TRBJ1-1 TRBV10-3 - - CAISPDRNTEAFF TGTGCCATCAGTCCGGACAGGAACACTGAAGCTTTCTTT
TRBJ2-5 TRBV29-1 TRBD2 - CSVAGGETQYF TGCAGCGTGGCCGGGGGGGAGACCCAGTACTTC
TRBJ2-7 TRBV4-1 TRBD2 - CASSQGQAGGIYEQYF TGCGCCAGCAGCCAAGGGCAAGCGGGAGGTATTTACGAGCAGTACTTC
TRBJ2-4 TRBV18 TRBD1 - CASSPGTGINIQYF TGTGCCAGCTCACCAGGGACAGGGATCAACATTCAGTACTTC
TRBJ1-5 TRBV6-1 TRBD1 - CASSVWGTGIVGNQPQHF TGTGCCAGCAGTGTTTGGGGGACAGGGATAGTAGGCAATCAGCCCCAGCATTTT